The entry below gives a single T cell receptor (beta chain) sequence along with its context. Its antigen is still unknown. The CDR3 runs 13 residues. Germline V CDR1 and CDR2: KGHSH, LQKENI. Trimming removed 8 bases from V and 5 bases from J, with 13 bases in between. Repertoires were generated with immunoSEQ multiplex PCR, while TCRdb's copy carries only in-frame clones and drops some. This table has about 79,000 clones, 80% appearing once. This entry is derived from a study of T cell responses to AZD1222 COVID-19 vaccine. General observations from the study: Compared with day 0, the breadth and depth of the Spike-specific TCR repertoire rose significantly after two doses of AZD1222. The peak T cell response came first, and repertoires were sampled only after it. Donors skewed white British and female; clonal diversity was possibly underestimated. At study baseline, merely over 5 AZD1222 recipients were seropositive.

The sample in question was peripheral blood, obtained on day 0 of AZD1222 vaccination. The gene calls are TRBV18 and TRBJ1-5; D uncertain. The TCR comes from an adult in good health. As DNA, the CDR3 is TGTGCCAGCGCGCCGGGGTTAGATCAGCCCCAGCATTTT. Its translation is CASAPGLDQPQHF.